This note documents a single TCR beta chain sequence. This sample is drawn from a study of T cell changes during pregnancy in multiple sclerosis. Germline values: CDR1 MGHRA, CDR2 YSYEKL. Trimming at V came to 1 base and at J to 8 bases, leaving 19 bases not matched to a gene. The CDR3 has 19 amino acids. The protocol was immunoSEQ multiplex PCR, while the TCRdb copy is restricted to in-frame clones and leaves out a portion. The sample carries under 110,000 clones, about 90% recorded once. This chain joins TRBV4-1 and TRBJ1-2; 10 nucleotides agree with TRBD1. This receptor was identified in a female donor with multiple sclerosis, enrolled in a pregnancy study. This specimen consisted of peripheral blood, obtained before pregnancy. CDR3 amino acids: CASSQVPHLTTGGRGGYTF. DNA for the CDR3: TGCGCCAGCAGCCAAGTGCCCCACCTAACGACAGGGGGCCGAGGAGGCTACACCTTC.